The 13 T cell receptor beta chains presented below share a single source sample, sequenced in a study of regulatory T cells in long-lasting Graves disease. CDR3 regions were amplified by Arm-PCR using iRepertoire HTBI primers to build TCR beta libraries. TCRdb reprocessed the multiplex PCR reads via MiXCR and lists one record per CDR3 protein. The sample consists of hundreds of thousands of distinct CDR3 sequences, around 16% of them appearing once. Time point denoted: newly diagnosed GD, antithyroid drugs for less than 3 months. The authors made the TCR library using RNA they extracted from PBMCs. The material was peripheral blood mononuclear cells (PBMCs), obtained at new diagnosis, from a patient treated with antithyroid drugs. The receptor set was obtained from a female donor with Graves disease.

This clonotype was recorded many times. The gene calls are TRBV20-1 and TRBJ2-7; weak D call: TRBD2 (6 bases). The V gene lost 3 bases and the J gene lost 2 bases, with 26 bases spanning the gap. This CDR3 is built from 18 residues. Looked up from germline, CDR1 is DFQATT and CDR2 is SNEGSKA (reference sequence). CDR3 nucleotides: TGCAGTGCTAGGCCGGGACGAATACTTGGCGGGATCACCTACGAGCAGTACTTC. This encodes CSARPGRILGGITYEQYF.

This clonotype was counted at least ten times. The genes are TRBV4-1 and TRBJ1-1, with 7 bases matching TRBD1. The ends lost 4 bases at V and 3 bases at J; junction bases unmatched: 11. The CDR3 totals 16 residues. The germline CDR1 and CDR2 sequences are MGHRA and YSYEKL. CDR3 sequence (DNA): TGCGCCAGCAGCCCAGGGGGGTGGAGGTCGGACACTGAAGCTTTCTTT. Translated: CASSPGGWRSDTEAFF.

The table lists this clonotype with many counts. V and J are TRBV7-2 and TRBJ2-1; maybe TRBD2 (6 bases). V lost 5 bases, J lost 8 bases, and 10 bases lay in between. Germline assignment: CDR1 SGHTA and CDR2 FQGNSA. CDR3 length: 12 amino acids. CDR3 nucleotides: TGTGCCAGCAGCCGGGAGTTCGATGAGCAGTTCTTC. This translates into CASSREFDEQFF.

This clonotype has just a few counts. The CDR3 region has the DNA TGTGCCAGCAGTAACAGGGGGCTGGGCATCTCCTACGAGCAGTACTTC. Translating it yields CASSNRGLGISYEQYF. The rearrangement links TRBV6-2 or TRBV6-3 to TRBJ2-7; 9 bases fit TRBD1. The CDR3 has 16 residues. CDR1 and CDR2 (germline): MNHEY, SVGEGT. V shed 5 bases and J 0 bases; nucleotides not matched to a gene: 8.

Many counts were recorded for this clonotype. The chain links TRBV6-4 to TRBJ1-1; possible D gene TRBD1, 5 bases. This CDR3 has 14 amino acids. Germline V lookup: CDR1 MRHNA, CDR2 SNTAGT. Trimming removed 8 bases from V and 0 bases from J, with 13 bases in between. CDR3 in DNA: TGTGCCAGCTCACGGGGGACGTTGAACACTGAAGCTTTCTTT. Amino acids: CASSRGTLNTEAFF.

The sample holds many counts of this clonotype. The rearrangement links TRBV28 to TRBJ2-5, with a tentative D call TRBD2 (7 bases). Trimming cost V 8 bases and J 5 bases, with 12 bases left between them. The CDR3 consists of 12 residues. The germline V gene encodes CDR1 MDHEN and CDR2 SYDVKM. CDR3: CASGTGGETQYF. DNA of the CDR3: TGTGCCAGCGGAACGGGGGGCGAGACCCAGTACTTC.

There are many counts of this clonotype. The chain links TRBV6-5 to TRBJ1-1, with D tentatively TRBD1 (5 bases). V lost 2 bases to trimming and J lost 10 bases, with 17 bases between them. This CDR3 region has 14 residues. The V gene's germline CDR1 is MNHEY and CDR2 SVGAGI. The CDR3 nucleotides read TGTGCCAGCAGTTACCTAGACAGCCGCCATGGAGCTTTCTTT. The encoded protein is CASSYLDSRHGAFF.

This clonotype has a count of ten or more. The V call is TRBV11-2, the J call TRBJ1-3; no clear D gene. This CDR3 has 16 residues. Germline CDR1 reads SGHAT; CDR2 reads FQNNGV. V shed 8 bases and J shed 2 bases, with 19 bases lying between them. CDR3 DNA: TGTGCCAGCGGCAACCAACACCTTAACGCTGGAAACACCATATATTTT. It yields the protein CASGNQHLNAGNTIYF.

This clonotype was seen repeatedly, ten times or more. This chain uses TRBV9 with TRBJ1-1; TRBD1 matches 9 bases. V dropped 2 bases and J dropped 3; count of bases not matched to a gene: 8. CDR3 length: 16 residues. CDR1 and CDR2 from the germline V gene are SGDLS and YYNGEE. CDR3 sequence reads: CASSVGTGPWDTEAFF. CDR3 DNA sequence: TGTGCCAGCAGCGTGGGGACAGGGCCTTGGGACACTGAAGCTTTCTTT.

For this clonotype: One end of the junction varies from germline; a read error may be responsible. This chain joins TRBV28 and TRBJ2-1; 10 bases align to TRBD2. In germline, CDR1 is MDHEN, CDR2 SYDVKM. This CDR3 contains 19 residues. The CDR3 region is CAGRSTPLLSSGSKVEQFF. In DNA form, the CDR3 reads TGTGCCGGCAGGTCGACCCCGTTGCTTTCTAGCGGGAGTAAGGTTGAGCAGTTCTTC. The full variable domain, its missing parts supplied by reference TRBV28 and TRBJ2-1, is DVKVTQSSRYLVKRTGEKVFLECVQDMDHENMFWYRQDPGLGLRLIYFSYDVKMKEKGDIPEGYSVSREKKERFSLILESASTNQTSMYLCAGRSTPLLSSGSKVEQFFGPGTRLTVL.

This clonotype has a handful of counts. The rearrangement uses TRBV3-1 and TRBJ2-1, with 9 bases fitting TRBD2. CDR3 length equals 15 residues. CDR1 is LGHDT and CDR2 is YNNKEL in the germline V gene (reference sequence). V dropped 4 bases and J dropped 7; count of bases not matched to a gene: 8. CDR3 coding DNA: TGTGCCAGCAGCCTGGGCGGGAGGGCCACAAATGAGCAGTTCTTC. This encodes CASSLGGRATNEQFF.

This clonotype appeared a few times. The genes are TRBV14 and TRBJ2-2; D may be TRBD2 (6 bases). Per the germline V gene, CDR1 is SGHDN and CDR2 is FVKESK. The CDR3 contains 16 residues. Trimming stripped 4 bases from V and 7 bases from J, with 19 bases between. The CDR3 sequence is CASSLLPWGGGGELFF. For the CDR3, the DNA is TGTGCCAGCAGCCTTCTTCCCTGGGGAGGAGGCGGGGAGCTGTTTTTT.

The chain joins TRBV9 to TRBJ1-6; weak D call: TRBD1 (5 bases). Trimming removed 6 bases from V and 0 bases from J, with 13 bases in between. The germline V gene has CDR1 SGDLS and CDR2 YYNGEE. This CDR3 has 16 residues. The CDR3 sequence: CASNPQGGSYNSPLHF. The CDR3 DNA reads TGTGCCAGCAACCCCCAGGGTGGCTCCTATAATTCACCCCTCCACTTT.